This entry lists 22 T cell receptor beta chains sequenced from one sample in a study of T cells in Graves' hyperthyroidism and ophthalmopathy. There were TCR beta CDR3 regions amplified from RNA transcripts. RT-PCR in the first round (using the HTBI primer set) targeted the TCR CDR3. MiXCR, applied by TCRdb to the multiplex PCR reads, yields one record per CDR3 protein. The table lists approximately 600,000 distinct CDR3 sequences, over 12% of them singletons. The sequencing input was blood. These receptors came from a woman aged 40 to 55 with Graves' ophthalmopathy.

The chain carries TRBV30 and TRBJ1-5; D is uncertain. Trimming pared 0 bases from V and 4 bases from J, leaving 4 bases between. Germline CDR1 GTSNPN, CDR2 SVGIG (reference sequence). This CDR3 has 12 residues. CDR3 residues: CAWSVGNQPQHF. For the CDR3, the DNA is TGTGCCTGGAGTGTTGGGAATCAGCCCCAGCATTTT.

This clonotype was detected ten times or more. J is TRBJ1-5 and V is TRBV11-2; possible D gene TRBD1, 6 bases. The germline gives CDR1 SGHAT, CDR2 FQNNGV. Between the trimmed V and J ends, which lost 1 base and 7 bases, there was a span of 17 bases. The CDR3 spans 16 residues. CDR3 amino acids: CASSLGTGRARQPQHF. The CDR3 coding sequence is TGTGCCAGCAGCTTAGGCACAGGGAGGGCCCGGCAGCCCCAGCATTTT.

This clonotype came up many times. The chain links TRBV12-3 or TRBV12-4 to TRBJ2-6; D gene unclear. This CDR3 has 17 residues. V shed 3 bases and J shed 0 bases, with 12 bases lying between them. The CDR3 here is CASSLRWVSSGANVLTF. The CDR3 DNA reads TGTGCCAGCAGTTTGCGGTGGGTAAGCTCTGGGGCCAACGTCCTGACTTTC.

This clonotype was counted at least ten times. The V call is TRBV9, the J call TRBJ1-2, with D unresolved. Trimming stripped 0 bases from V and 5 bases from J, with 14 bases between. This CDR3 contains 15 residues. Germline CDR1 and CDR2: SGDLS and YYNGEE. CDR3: CASSVAREGGYGYTF. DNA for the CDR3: TGTGCCAGCAGCGTAGCTCGGGAGGGAGGGTATGGCTACACCTTC.

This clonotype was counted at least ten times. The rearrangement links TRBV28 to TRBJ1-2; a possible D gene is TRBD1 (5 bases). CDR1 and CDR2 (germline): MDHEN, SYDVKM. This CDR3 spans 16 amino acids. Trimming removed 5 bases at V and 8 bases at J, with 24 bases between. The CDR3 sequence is CASSHPPGRGAEGYTF. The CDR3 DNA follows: TGTGCCAGCAGTCATCCCCCTGGGAGGGGCGCGGAGGGCTACACCTTC.

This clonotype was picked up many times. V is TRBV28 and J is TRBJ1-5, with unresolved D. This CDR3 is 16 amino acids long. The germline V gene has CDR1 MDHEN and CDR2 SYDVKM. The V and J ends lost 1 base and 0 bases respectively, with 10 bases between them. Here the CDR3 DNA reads TGTGCCAGCAGTTTATCAGTCCGATATAGCAATCAGCCCCAGCATTTT. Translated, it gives CASSLSVRYSNQPQHF.

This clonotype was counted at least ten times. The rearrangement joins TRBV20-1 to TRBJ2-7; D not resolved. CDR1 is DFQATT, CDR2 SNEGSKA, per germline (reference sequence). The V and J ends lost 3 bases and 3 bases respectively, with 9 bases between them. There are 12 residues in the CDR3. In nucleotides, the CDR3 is TGCAGTGCTAGGGAGTTCAGCTACGAGCAGTACTTC. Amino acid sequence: CSAREFSYEQYF.

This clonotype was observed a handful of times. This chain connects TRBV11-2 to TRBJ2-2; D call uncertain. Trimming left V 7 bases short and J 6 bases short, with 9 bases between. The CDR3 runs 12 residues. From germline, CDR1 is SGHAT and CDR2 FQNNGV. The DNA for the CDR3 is TGTGCCAGCACCCACGGCCCCGGGGAGCTGTTTTTT. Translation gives CASTHGPGELFF. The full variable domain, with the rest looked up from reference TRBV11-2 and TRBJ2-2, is EAGVAQSPRYKIIEKRQSVAFWCNPISGHATLYWYQQILGQGPKLLIQFQNNGVVDDSQLPKDRFSAERLKGVDSTLKIQPAKLEDSAVYLCASTHGPGELFFGEGSRLTVL.

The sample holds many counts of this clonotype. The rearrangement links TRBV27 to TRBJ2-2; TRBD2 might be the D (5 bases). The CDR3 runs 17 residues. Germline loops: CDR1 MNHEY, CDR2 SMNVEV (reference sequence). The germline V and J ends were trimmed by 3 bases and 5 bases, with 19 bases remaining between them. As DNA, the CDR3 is TGTGCCAGCAGTTTCTCCCCGACCGGAGGACGGACCGGGGAGCTGTTTTTT. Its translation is CASSFSPTGGRTGELFF.

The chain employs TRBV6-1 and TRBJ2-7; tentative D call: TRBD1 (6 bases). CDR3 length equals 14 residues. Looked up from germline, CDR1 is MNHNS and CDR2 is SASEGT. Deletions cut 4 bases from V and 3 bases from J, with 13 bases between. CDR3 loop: CASSGPGQRYEQYF. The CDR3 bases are TGTGCCAGCAGTGGACCGGGACAACGCTACGAGCAGTACTTC.

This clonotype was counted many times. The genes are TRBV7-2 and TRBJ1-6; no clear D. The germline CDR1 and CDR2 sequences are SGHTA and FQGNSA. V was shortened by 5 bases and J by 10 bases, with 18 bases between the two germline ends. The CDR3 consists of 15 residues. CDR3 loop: CASSTLRGSGSPLHF. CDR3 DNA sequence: TGTGCCAGCAGCACCCTGAGAGGGTCGGGCTCACCCCTCCACTTT.

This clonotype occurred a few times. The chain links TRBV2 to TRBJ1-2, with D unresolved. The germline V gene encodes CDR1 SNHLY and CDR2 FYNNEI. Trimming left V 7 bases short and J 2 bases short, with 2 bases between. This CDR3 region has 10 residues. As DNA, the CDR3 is TGTGCCAGCATCAACTATGGCTACACCTTC. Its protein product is CASINYGYTF.

CDR3 in DNA: TGTGCCAGCAGTTTCCGGGACAGGCTCTACGAGCAGTACTTC. The encoded protein is CASSFRDRLYEQYF. The J gene is TRBJ2-7, the V gene TRBV12-3 or TRBV12-4; 8 bases agree with TRBD1. The V and J ends lost 3 bases and 3 bases, in that order; junction bases with no gene match: 4. CDR3 length: 14 residues.

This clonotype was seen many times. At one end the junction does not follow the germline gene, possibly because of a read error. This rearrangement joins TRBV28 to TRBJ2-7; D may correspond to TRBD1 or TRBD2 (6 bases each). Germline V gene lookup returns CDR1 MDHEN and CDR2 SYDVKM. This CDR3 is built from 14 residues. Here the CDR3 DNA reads TGTGCCAGCAACGCGAGGGGGGCGTTGTACGAGCAGTATTTC. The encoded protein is CASNARGALYEQYF.

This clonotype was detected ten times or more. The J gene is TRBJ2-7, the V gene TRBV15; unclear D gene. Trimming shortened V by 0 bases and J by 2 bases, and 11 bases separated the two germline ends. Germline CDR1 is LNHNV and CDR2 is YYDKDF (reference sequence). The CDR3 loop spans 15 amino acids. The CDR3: CATSRDDVGAYEQYF. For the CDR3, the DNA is TGTGCCACCAGCAGAGATGACGTGGGTGCCTACGAGCAGTACTTC.

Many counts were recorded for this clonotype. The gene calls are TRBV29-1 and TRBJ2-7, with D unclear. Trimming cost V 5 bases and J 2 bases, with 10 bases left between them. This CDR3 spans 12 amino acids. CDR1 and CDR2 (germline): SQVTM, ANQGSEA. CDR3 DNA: TGCAGCGTTACGGTTCAGGCCTACGAGCAGTACTTC. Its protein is CSVTVQAYEQYF.

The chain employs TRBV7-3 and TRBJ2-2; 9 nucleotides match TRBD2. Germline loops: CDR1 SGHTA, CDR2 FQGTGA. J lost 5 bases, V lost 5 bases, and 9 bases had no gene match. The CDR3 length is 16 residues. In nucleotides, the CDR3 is TGTGCCAGCAGCCTTTTAGCGGGAGCGATAACCGGGGAGCTGTTTTTT. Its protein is CASSLLAGAITGELFF. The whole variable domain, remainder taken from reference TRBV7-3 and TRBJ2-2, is GAGVSQTPSNKVTEKGKYVELRCDPISGHTALYWYRQSLGQGPEFLIYFQGTGAADDSGLPNDRFFAVRPEGSVSTLKIQRTERGDSAVYLCASSLLAGAITGELFFGEGSRLTVL.

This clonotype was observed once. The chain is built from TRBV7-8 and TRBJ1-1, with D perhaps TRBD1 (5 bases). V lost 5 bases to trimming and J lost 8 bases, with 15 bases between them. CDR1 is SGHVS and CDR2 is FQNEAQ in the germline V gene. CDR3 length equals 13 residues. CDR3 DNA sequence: TGTGCCAGCAGCCATTTGAGGGACCCCGAAGCTTTCTTT. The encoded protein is CASSHLRDPEAFF.

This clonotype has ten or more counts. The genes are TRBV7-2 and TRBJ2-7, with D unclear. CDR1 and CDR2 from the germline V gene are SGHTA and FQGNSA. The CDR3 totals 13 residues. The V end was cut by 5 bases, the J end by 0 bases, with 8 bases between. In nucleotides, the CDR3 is TGTGCCAGCAGCGTAGGGATCTCCTACGAGCAGTACTTC. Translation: CASSVGISYEQYF. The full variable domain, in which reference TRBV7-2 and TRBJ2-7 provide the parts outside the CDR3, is GAGVSQSPSNKVTEKGKDVELRCDPISGHTALYWYRQSLGQGLEFLIYFQGNSAPDKSGLPSDRFSAERTGGSVSTLTIQRTQQEDSAVYLCASSVGISYEQYFGPGTRLTVT.

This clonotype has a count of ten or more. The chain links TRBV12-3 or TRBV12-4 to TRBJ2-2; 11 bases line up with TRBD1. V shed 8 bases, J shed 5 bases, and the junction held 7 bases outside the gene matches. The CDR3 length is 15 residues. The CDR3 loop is CASGAGTGGTGELFF. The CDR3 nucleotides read TGTGCCAGCGGTGCCGGGACAGGGGGGACCGGGGAGCTGTTTTTT.

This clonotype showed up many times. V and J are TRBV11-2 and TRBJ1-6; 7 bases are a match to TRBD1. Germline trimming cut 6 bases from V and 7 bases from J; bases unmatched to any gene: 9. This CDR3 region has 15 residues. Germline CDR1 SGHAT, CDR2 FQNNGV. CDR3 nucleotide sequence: TGTGCCAGCAGGCCTCGACAGGGCCTCAATTCACCCCTCCACTTT. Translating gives CASRPRQGLNSPLHF.

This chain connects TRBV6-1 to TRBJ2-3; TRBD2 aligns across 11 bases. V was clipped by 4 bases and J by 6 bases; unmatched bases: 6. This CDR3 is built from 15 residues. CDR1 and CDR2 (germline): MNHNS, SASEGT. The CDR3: CASSGTSGGFDTQYF. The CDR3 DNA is TGTGCCAGCAGTGGAACTAGCGGGGGATTTGATACGCAGTATTTT.